A selection of T cell receptor beta chains follows, all from one sample in a study of blood T cell repertoires in COVID-19. Clones were read by immunoSEQ multiplex PCR, and TCRdb kept only the in-frame ones, dropping some. Of roughly 230,000 clones detected, 70% to 90% appear once; the ten largest clones hold 6.6%. The sequenced sample consisted of PBMCs or T cells enriched from blood (not recorded which). The origin of the receptors is a woman in her forties or fifties who had been exposed to COVID-19. Both conserved end residues are part of each CDR3. A D gene is named only where the DNA matches it firmly. Rows give clone size only sometimes, using once, few, many, or a class for an expanded clone.

size	D	J	V	CDR3	DNA
-	-	TRBJ2-5	TRBV7-3	CASSLEGTPQETQYF	TGTGCCAGCAGCTTAGAAGGGACTCCCCAAGAGACCCAGTACTTC
-	-	TRBJ2-3	TRBV24-1	CATSDLRQGIKYF	TGTGCCACCAGTGATTTAAGGCAGGGTATTAAATATTTT
once	TRBD1	TRBJ1-2	TRBV7-9	CASSQTGGHGYTF	TGTGCCAGCAGCCAGACAGGGGGACATGGCTACACCTTC
once	-	TRBJ2-7	TRBV7-8	CASSLELSYEQYF	TGTGCCAGCAGCTTAGAACTCTCCTACGAGCAGTACTTC
-	-	TRBJ2-1	TRBV3-1/TRBV3-2	CASSHSSSGNNEQFF	TGTGCCAGCAGCCACTCAAGTTCGGGGAACAATGAGCAGTTCTTC
-	TRBD1	TRBJ2-1	TRBV9	CASSIRDRSYFQYNEQFF	TGTGCCAGCAGCATCCGGGACAGATCCTACTTCCAGTACAATGAGCAGTTCTTC
-	-	TRBJ1-1	TRBV6-5	CASTPGPMNTGAFF	TGTGCCAGCACCCCAGGGCCCATGAACACTGGAGCTTTCTTT
-	-	TRBJ1-2	TRBV9	CASSVGPNPRGGYTF	TGTGCCAGCAGCGTAGGCCCGAACCCTCGGGGAGGCTACACCTTC
-	TRBD1	TRBJ1-2	TRBV29-1	CTIAGGIYGYTF	TGCACCATAGCAGGGGGAATCTATGGCTACACCTTC
-	TRBD1	TRBJ2-7	TRBV28	CASSPWAGGPSEQYF	TGTGCCAGCAGCCCATGGGCAGGGGGCCCGTCCGAGCAGTACTTC
-	-	TRBJ1-2	TRBV6-5	CASGRGLGYGYTF	TGTGCCAGCGGACGCGGGCTGGGGTATGGCTACACCTTC
-	TRBD1	TRBJ1-6	TRBV7-2	CASSLSQGQEGSPLHF	TGTGCCAGCAGCTTAAGTCAGGGACAGGAGGGGTCACCCCTCCACTTT
once	TRBD2	TRBJ2-1	TRBV7-8	CASVSAGDHYNEQFF	TGTGCCAGCGTATCAGCGGGGGACCACTACAATGAGCAGTTCTTC
-	TRBD2	TRBJ2-1	TRBV7-9	CASSLGLGSYNEQFF	TGTGCCAGCAGCTTGGGACTAGGCTCCTACAATGAGCAGTTCTTC
-	-	TRBJ2-7	TRBV6-5	CASSTTIEGIGEQYF	TGTGCCAGCAGTACGACAATTGAGGGAATAGGCGAGCAGTACTTC
-	TRBD2	TRBJ2-2	TRBV19	CASSPGLAGPGELFF	TGTGCCAGTAGTCCGGGACTAGCGGGTCCCGGGGAGCTGTTTTTT
-	-	TRBJ2-7	TRBV5-8	CASSLVGSHEQYF	TGTGCCAGCAGCTTGGTTGGGAGCCACGAGCAGTACTTC
-	-	TRBJ1-6	TRBV11-2	CASSLGGGINSPLHF	TGTGCCAGCAGCTTAGGGGGGGGAATTAACTCACCCCTCCACTTT
-	-	TRBJ1-1	TRBV5-1	CASSLGRGTEAFF	TGCGCCAGCAGCTTGGGGCGGGGAACTGAAGCTTTCTTT